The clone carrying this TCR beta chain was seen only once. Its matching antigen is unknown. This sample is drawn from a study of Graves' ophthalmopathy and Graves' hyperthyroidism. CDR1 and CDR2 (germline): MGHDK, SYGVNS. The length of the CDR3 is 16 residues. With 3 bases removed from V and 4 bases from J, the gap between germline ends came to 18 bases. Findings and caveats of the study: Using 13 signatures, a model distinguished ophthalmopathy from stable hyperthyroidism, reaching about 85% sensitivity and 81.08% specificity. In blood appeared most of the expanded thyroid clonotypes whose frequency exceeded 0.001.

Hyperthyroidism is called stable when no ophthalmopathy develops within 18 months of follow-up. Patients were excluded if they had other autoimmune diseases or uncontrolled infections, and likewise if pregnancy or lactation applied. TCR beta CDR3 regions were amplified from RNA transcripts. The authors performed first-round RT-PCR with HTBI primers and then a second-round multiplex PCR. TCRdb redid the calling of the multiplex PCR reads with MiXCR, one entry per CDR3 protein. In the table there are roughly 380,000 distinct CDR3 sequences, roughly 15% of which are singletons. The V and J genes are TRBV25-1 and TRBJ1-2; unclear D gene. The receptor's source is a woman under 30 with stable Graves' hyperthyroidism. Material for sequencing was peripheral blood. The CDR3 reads CASSDPGRTGSYGYTF. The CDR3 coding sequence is TGTGCCAGCAGTGACCCCGGACGGACTGGCTCCTATGGCTACACCTTC.